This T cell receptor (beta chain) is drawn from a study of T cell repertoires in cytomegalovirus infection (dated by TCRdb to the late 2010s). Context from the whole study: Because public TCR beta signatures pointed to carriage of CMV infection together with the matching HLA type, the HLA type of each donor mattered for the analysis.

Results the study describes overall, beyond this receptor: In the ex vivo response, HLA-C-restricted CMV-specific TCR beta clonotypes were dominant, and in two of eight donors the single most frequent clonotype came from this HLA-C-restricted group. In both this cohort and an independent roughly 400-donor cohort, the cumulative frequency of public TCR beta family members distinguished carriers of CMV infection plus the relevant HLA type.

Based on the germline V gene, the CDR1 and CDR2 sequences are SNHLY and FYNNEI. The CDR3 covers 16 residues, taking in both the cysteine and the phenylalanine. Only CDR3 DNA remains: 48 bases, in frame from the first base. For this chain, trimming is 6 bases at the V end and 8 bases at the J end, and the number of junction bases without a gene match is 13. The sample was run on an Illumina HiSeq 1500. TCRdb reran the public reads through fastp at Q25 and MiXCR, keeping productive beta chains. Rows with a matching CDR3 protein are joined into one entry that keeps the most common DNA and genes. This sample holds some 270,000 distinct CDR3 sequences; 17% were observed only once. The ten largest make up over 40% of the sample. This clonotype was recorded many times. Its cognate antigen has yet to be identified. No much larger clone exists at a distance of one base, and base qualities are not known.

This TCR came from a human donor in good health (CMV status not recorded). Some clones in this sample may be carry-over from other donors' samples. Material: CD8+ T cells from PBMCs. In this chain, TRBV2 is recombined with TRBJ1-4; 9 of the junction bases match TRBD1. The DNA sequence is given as TGTGCCAGCAGGGAGTTCGGGACAGGGAGAGTGGAAAAACTGTTTTTT. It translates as CASREFGTGRVEKLFF.